This TCR beta chain was observed in a study of blood T cell repertoires in COVID-19. Overall study: Spain, Italy and the United States supplied samples that represented acute and convalescent COVID-19. The cDNA or gDNA used as material had been derived from T cells, B-cell-depleted T cells, or PBMCs.

Germline loops: CDR1 MDHEN, CDR2 SYDVKM. V was trimmed by 5 bases and J by 7 bases, leaving 15 bases between them. The CDR3 sequence is 14 residues long. Ages ranged from about 18 to 89 years, with residence in 20 to 30 US areas. How the authors handled the data: Amplifying reference gene primers gave estimates of nucleated cell counts. Some clones are missing from TCRdb's copy, which holds only in-frame ones; the method was immunoSEQ multiplex PCR. V and J calls and clone size are those listed in that table; D and trimming were worked out from the DNA. The sample gives 300,000 to 400,000 clones, 65% to 90% of which show up once; about 4.2% is in the top ten.

The chain is built from TRBV28 and TRBJ1-5; D call uncertain. The sequenced sample was PBMCs or T cells enriched from blood (not recorded which). The TCR sequence derives from a woman in her thirties or forties with acute COVID-19. The CDR3 region is CASSILVPGQPQHF. The CDR3 nucleotides are TGTGCCAGCAGTATCCTAGTCCCCGGCCAGCCCCAGCATTTT.